The rows below give T cell receptor beta chains drawn from one sample of a study of blood T cell repertoires in COVID-19. The assay was immunoSEQ multiplex PCR, and TCRdb's table has in-frame clones only and misses some. The sample shows 88,000 or so clones, about 76% of them seen only once. Sequenced material: peripheral blood. The receptors were sampled from a human donor in a cohort sampled during active COVID-19. CDR3s include the opening cysteine and the closing phenylalanine or tryptophan. The D gene is left open where the match is weak. Rows may omit the clone size; those that give it use once, few, many or a size class.

>TRBV27|NA|TRBJ2-2|few
CASSLFLGNTGELFF
TGTGCCAGCAGTTTATTTCTAGGGAACACCGGGGAGCTGTTTTTT
>TRBV10-3|NA|TRBJ2-3|NA
CAISHQGMGDTQYF
TGTGCCATCAGCCATCAGGGGATGGGAGATACGCAGTATTTT
>TRBV27|NA|TRBJ2-7|NA
CASSPGTPGEQYF
TGTGCCAGCAGTCCCGGGACTCCTGGCGAGCAGTACTTC
>TRBV4-3|NA|TRBJ1-4|NA
CASSLARGEVEKLFF
TGCGCCAGCAGCCTCGCCCGGGGGGAGGTTGAAAAACTGTTTTTT
>TRBV7-6|NA|TRBJ1-5|NA
CASSLSGGWEPQHF
TGTGCCAGCAGCTTATCGGGCGGGTGGGAGCCCCAGCATTTT
>TRBV5-6|NA|TRBJ1-6|few
CASSLDTGSPLHF
TGTGCCAGCAGCTTGGATACAGGTTCACCCCTCCACTTT
>TRBV19|TRBD1|TRBJ2-5|NA
CASSPRGRDRGETQYF
TGTGCCAGTAGTCCCCGGGGCCGGGACAGAGGAGAGACCCAGTACTTC
>TRBV7-2|TRBD1|TRBJ2-1|once
CASSLTGDNEQFF
TGTGCCAGCAGCTTGACAGGGGACAATGAGCAGTTCTTC
>TRBV5-1|NA|TRBJ1-4|NA
CASSLAGDDEKLFF
TGCGCCAGCAGCTTGGCGGGGGATGATGAAAAACTGTTTTTT
>TRBV7-9|TRBD2|TRBJ2-1|few
CASSHTGTSGSSSYNEQFF
TGTGCCAGCAGCCACACCGGGACTAGCGGGTCCAGCTCCTACAATGAGCAGTTCTTC
>TRBV11-2|TRBD2|TRBJ2-1|NA
CASSLDPGLFYEQFF
TGTGCCAGCAGCTTAGACCCGGGACTATTCTATGAGCAGTTCTTC
>TRBV6-6|NA|TRBJ1-1|NA
CASNRGEAFF
TGTGCCAGCAACCGAGGGGAAGCTTTCTTT
>TRBV4-2|TRBD2|TRBJ2-3|NA
CASSQAGTSRQYF
TGTGCCAGCAGCCAGGCCGGGACTAGCAGGCAGTATTTT
>TRBV5-1|NA|TRBJ1-5|NA
CASSPGQNQPQHF
TGCGCCAGCAGTCCAGGACAGAATCAGCCCCAGCATTTT
>TRBV5-1|NA|TRBJ2-4|NA
CASSPTLAKNIQYF
TGCGCCAGCAGCCCGACACTAGCCAAAAACATTCAGTACTTC
>TRBV5-4|NA|TRBJ1-5|NA
CASSSDRSNQPQHF
TGTGCCAGCAGCTCTGACAGGAGCAATCAGCCCCAGCATTTT
>TRBV15|NA|TRBJ2-3|few
CATSRDLQGGAGEADTQYF
TGTGCCACCAGCAGAGACTTACAAGGGGGGGCAGGAGAGGCAGATACGCAGTATTTT
>TRBV19|NA|TRBJ2-1|NA
CASSIRGRSYNEQFF
TGTGCCAGTAGTATAAGGGGCCGCTCCTACAATGAGCAGTTCTTC
>TRBV7-3|NA|TRBJ2-3|NA
CASSLTWRTDTQYF
TGTGCCAGCAGCTTAACGTGGCGCACAGATACGCAGTATTTT
>TRBV7-2|NA|TRBJ2-2|once
CASSLGAGSGMRTGELFF
TGTGCCAGCAGCTTAGGGGCCGGTTCGGGAATGAGGACCGGGGAGCTGTTTTTT
>TRBV5-6|TRBD1|TRBJ2-7|few
CATSPQGAGEQYF
TGTGCCACCAGCCCACAGGGGGCGGGCGAGCAGTACTTC
>TRBV18|TRBD1|TRBJ2-7|NA
CASSPTGDPYEQYF
TGTGCCAGCTCACCTACAGGGGACCCCTACGAGCAGTACTTC
>TRBV6-1|TRBD2|TRBJ2-7|NA
CASSGAVGGRAQYEQYF
TGTGCCAGCAGTGGGGCCGTTGGCGGGAGGGCACAATACGAGCAGTACTTC
>TRBV21-1|NA|TRBJ2-2|NA
CASTPTSRWTGGSGELFF
TGTGCCAGCACCCCAACCTCCCGGTGGACAGGAGGTTCCGGGGAGCTGTTTTTT
>TRBV9|TRBD2|TRBJ2-3|NA
CASRVGTSGDTQYF
TGTGCCAGCAGGGTCGGGACTAGCGGAGATACGCAGTATTTT
>TRBV19|TRBD1|TRBJ2-7|NA
CATRFGQGATYEQYF
TGTGCCACCAGATTCGGACAGGGGGCCACCTACGAGCAGTACTTC
>TRBV27|NA|TRBJ1-5|NA
CASTAGSPYQPQHF
TGTGCCAGCACCGCCGGGTCCCCGTATCAGCCCCAGCATTTT
>TRBV7-9|TRBD1|TRBJ1-2|NA
CAPAGQGRNGYTF
TGTGCCCCAGCTGGACAGGGTCGGAACGGCTACACCTTC
>TRBV9|NA|TRBJ2-1|NA
CASSVQGGTYNEQFF
TGTGCCAGCAGCGTACAGGGGGGCACCTACAATGAGCAGTTCTTC
>TRBV12-3/TRBV12-4|TRBD1|TRBJ1-2|NA
CASSDGQGRGYTF
TGTGCCAGCAGTGACGGACAGGGTAGAGGCTACACCTTC
>TRBV3-1/TRBV3-2|TRBD2|TRBJ2-1|NA
CASSQDGPGASGTEQFF
TGTGCCAGCAGCCAAGATGGCCCGGGGGCTAGCGGGACCGAGCAGTTCTTC
>TRBV6-5|TRBD1|TRBJ2-2|NA
CASTGTLRGPGELFF
TGTGCCAGCACCGGGACACTAAGGGGGCCCGGGGAGCTGTTTTTT
>TRBV19|TRBD2|TRBJ2-3|NA
CASRGGGLADFGTQYF
TGTGCCAGTAGAGGGGGGGGACTAGCGGACTTCGGTACGCAGTATTTT
>TRBV7-9|TRBD1|TRBJ1-1|NA
CASSNHRDRGGTEAFF
TGTGCCAGCAGCAACCACCGGGACAGGGGAGGGACTGAAGCTTTCTTT
>TRBV6-5|TRBD1|TRBJ2-1|NA
CASSQTGGSYNEQFF
TGTGCCAGCAGCCAGACAGGGGGCTCCTACAATGAGCAGTTCTTC
>TRBV3-1/TRBV3-2|NA|TRBJ2-1|NA
CASSQMTGNEQFF
TGTGCCAGCAGCCAGATGACAGGCAATGAGCAGTTCTTC
>TRBV14|NA|TRBJ2-1|NA
CASSPPRGGRDNEQFF
TGTGCCAGCAGCCCCCCCAGGGGAGGGAGGGACAATGAGCAGTTCTTC
>TRBV27|NA|TRBJ2-6|NA
CASSGRSGANVLTF
TGTGCCAGCAGTGGGCGCTCTGGGGCCAACGTCCTGACTTTC
>TRBV18|TRBD1|TRBJ1-2|NA
CASSPLGQNYGYTF
TGTGCCAGCTCACCCCTGGGACAGAACTATGGCTACACCTTC
>TRBV3-1/TRBV3-2|TRBD1|TRBJ1-2|NA
CASSHRQGHRYTF
TGTGCCAGCAGCCACCGACAGGGGCATCGCTACACCTTC
>TRBV18|TRBD2|TRBJ2-6|NA
CASSPQPGLDLEPQLSGANVLTF
TGTGCCAGCTCACCACAGCCGGGACTAGATTTGGAACCCCAACTCTCTGGGGCCAACGTCCTGACTTTC
>TRBV19|TRBD1|TRBJ2-2|NA
CASSEQGFTGELFF
TGTGCCAGTAGTGAACAGGGGTTCACCGGGGAGCTGTTTTTT
>TRBV19|TRBD1|TRBJ2-5|NA
CASSMARGLSYQETQYF
TGTGCCAGTAGTATGGCCAGGGGGCTATCGTACCAAGAGACCCAGTACTTC